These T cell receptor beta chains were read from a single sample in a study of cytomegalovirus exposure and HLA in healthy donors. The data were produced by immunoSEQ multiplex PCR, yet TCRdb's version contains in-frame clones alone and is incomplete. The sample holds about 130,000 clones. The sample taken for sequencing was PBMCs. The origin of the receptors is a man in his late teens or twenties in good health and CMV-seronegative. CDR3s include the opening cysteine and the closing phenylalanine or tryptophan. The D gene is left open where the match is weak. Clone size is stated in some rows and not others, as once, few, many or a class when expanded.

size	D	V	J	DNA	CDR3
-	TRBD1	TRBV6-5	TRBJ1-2	TGTGCCAGCAGTCGGACAGGGGGATCGAGCGGCTACACCTTC	CASSRTGGSSGYTF
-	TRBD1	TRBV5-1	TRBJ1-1	TGCGCCAGCAACCAGGGGGCGCGCACTGAAGCTTTCTTT	CASNQGARTEAFF
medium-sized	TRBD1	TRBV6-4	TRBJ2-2	TGTGCCAGCAGTGACTCACAGGGGGCCGGGGAGCTGTTTTTT	CASSDSQGAGELFF
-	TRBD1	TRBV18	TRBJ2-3	TGTGCCAGCTCACACCAAATGGTACGGGACAGTGAGGGAGATACGCAGTATTTT	CASSHQMVRDSEGDTQYF
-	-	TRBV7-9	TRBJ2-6	TGTGCCAGCAGCTTAGTCGGAGGGTTGGGGGCCAACGTCCTGACTTTC	CASSLVGGLGANVLTF
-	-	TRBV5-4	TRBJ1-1	TGTGCCAGCAGCTTGGAATTCCGGGGAGCTAACACTGAAGCTTTCTTT	CASSLEFRGANTEAFF
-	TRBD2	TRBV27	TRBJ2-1	TGTGCCAGCAGTTGGGGACTAGCGGGAGGTATCAGCTCCTACAATGAGCAGTTCTTC	CASSWGLAGGISSYNEQFF
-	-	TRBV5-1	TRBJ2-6	TGCGCCAGCAGCGTCGGAGATTCTGGGGCCAACGTCCTGACTTTC	CASSVGDSGANVLTF
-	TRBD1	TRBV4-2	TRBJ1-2	TGTGCCAGCAGCCAAGATACAATCGGACAGGGGGCGGGAAACTATGGCTACACCTTC	CASSQDTIGQGAGNYGYTF
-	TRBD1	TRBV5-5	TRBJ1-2	TGTGCCAGCAGCTTGGCCGGGACAGGGGCCTTCTATGGCTACACCTTC	CASSLAGTGAFYGYTF
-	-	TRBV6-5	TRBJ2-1	TGTGCCAGCAGTCCCCAGTCCTACAATGAGCAGTTCTTC	CASSPQSYNEQFF
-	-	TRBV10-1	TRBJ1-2	TGCGCCAGCAGTCCGGCCAGGCACATGGGCTACACCTTC	CASSPARHMGYTF
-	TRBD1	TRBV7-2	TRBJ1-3	TGTGCCAGCAGCTTAGTGACAGGGGGCGGAAACACCATATATTTT	CASSLVTGGGNTIYF
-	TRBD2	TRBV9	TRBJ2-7	TGTGCCAGCAGCGTTAGTCCTTTCTTGGCTAGCGGGAGTTACGAGCAGTACTTC	CASSVSPFLASGSYEQYF
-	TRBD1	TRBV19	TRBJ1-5	TGTGCCAGTAGTACTCCGGACAGGGCGAATCAGCCCCAGCATTTT	CASSTPDRANQPQHF
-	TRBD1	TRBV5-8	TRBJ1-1	TGTGCCAGCAGCTTACAGGGGGCAGGGTCTGGCACTGAAGCTTTCTTT	CASSLQGAGSGTEAFF
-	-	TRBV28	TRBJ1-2	TGTGCCAGCAGTTTACAGGGAAAAGATCACTATGGCTACACCTTC	CASSLQGKDHYGYTF
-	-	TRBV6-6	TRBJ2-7	TGTGCCAGCAGTTACTCAGCCGGGAGATTAGACGAGCAGTACTTC	CASSYSAGRLDEQYF
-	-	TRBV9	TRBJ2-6	TGTGCCAGCAGCGTAGCGGGTGACTACTCTGGGGCCAACGTCCTGACTTTC	CASSVAGDYSGANVLTF
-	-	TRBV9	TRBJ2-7	TGTGCCAGCAGCGTAGCTTCCAGCTCCTACGAGCAGTACTTC	CASSVASSSYEQYF
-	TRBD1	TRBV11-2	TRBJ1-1	TGTGCCAGCAGCGCGACAGGGGGGAACACTGAAGCTTTCTTT	CASSATGGNTEAFF
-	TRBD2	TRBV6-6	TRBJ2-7	TGTGCCAGTACCGGGACTAGCGGGAGGGAGACCTACGAGCAGTACTTC	CASTGTSGRETYEQYF
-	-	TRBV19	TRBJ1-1	TGTGCCAGTAGTATGAGGTCAGGGACTAGTCTTACTGAAGCTTTCTTT	CASSMRSGTSLTEAFF
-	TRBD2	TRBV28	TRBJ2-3	TGTGCCACGAAGCGGGAGCGCTGGGATACGCAGTATTTT	CATKRERWDTQYF
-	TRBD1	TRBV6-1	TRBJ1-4	TGTGCCAGCAGCGCCTCCGGGACAGGCGAGGAAAAACTGTTTTTT	CASSASGTGEEKLFF
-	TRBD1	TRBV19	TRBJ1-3	TGTGCCAGTAGTACAAACATCCCGGGACAGCGCTCTGGAAACACCATATATTTT	CASSTNIPGQRSGNTIYF
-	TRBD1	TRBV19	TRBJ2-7	TGTGCCAGTAGTACCGGGACAGGGATTTACTACGAGCAGTACTTC	CASSTGTGIYYEQYF
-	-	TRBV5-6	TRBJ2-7	TGTGCCAGCAGCCTACCAGGGGTGGAGTACGAGCAGTACTTC	CASSLPGVEYEQYF
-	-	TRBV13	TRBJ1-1	TGTGCCAGCAGCTTAGGGCTCAGAGCGCAAATGAACACTGAAGCTTTCTTT	CASSLGLRAQMNTEAFF
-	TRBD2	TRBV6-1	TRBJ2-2	TGTGCCAGCAGTGGGACTAGCGGGGGGGTGAACACCGGGGAGCTGTTTTTT	CASSGTSGGVNTGELFF
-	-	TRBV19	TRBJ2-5	TGTGCCAGTAGTATAGGCGGGGACCAACAGGAGACCCAGTACTTC	CASSIGGDQQETQYF
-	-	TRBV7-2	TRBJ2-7	TGTGCCAGCAGCCCAGGGCCCAGCTCCTACGAGCAGTACTTC	CASSPGPSSYEQYF
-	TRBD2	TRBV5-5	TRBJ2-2	TGTGCCAGCAGCTTCGGACTAGCGGGAGGTCAATCGCGGCTGTTTTTT	CASSFGLAGGQSRLFF
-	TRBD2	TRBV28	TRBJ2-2	TGTGCCAGCATCCCCGGGAGGGTCTTTAACGCGAACACCGGGGAGCTGTTTTTT	CASIPGRVFNANTGELFF
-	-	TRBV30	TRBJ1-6	TGTGCCTGGAGCGAGGGAATTAATTCACCCCTCCACTTT	CAWSEGINSPLHF
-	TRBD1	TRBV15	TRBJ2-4	TGTGCCACCAGCAGATTTAACAGGGGATTAGCCAAAAACATTCAGTACTTC	CATSRFNRGLAKNIQYF
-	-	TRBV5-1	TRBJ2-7	TGCGCCAGCAGCTTGGCCTGGGGACTCTACGAGCAGTACTTC	CASSLAWGLYEQYF
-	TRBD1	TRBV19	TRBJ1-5	TGTGCCAGTAGTACCCTGGGACAGGGCAATCAGCCCCAGCATTTT	CASSTLGQGNQPQHF
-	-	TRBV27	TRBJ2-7	TGTGCCAGCAGTCTAAGCGGGTTTTCCTACGAGCAGTACTTC	CASSLSGFSYEQYF
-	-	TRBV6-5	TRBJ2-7	TGTGCCAGCAGTTACCAGCAGGCAACCTACGAGCAGTACTTC	CASSYQQATYEQYF
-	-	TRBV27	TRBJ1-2	TGTGCCAGCCGAACCCTAGCGGGGAACTATGGCTACACCTTC	CASRTLAGNYGYTF
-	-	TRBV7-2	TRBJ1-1	TGTGCCAGCAGCTTCGGGGGGGCAAACACTGAAGCTTTCTTT	CASSFGGANTEAFF
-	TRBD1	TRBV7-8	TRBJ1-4	TGTGCCACCATCGACAGGGGGGCTGAAAAACTGTTTTTT	CATIDRGAEKLFF
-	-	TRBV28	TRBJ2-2	TGTGCCAGCAGTTTATACAGGGCGAACACCGGGGAGCTGTTTTTT	CASSLYRANTGELFF
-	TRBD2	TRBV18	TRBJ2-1	TGTGCCAGCTCACCGGCTAGCGGGAGAGGCAATGAGCAGTTCTTC	CASSPASGRGNEQFF
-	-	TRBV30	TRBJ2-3	TGTGCCTGGAGTGTACTGTCTAGCACAGATACGCAGTATTTT	CAWSVLSSTDTQYF
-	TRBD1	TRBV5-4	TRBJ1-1	TGTGCCAGCAGCCTTCCAGGGGGAGGTACTGAAGCTTTCTTT	CASSLPGGGTEAFF
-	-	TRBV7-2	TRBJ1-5	TGTGCCAGCAGCTTGTCTATGGATCAGCCCCAGCATTTT	CASSLSMDQPQHF
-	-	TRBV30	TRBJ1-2	TGTGCCTGGAGTGTACGAAGGCAGGCAAACTATGGCTACACCTTC	CAWSVRRQANYGYTF
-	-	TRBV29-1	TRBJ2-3	TGCAGCGTCCGGACAACTAGCACAGATACGCAGTATTTT	CSVRTTSTDTQYF
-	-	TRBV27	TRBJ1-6	TGTGCCAGCAGTTCATTCTCAGTGGGGGCGCTGGATTCACCCCTCCACTTT	CASSSFSVGALDSPLHF
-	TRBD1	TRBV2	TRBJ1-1	TGTGCCAGCAGTGGGGGACAGGCCAACACTGAAGCTTTCTTT	CASSGGQANTEAFF
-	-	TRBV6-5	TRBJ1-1	TGTGCCAGCAGTTACTGGAACAGAGCTTTCTTT	CASSYWNRAFF
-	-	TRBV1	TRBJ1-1	TGCACCAGCAGCCAAGATCGAGACAGCATGAACACTGAAGCTTTCTTT	CTSSQDRDSMNTEAFF
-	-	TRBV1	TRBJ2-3	TGCACCAGCAGCCCTGAGTGGGAGCGGGGGCCCTACCTCACAGATACGCAGTATTTT	CTSSPEWERGPYLTDTQYF
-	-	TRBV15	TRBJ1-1	TGTGCCACCAGCAGCTTTCCTCCAGACAGAAGTAACACTGAAGCTTTCTTT	CATSSFPPDRSNTEAFF